This T cell receptor (beta chain) was profiled in a study of blood T cell repertoires in COVID-19. Looking at the study overall: PBMCs, B-cell-depleted T cells, or T cells were the source of the cDNA or gDNA that made up the material.

The length of the CDR3 is 14 residues. Germline V gives CDR1 ENHRY, CDR2 SYGVKD. V shed 9 bases and J 5 bases; nucleotides not matched to a gene: 8. Authors' analysis steps: For nucleated cells, counts were estimated from reference gene primer amplification. The method was immunoSEQ multiplex PCR; TCRdb's version includes in-frame clones alone and lacks a portion of them. Clonal size and the V and J genes are those of that table, whereas D and trimming came from the DNA. The sample contains about 120,000 clones, under 90% of which appear only once. The chain combines TRBV10-3 with TRBJ1-4, with 8 bases lining up with TRBD1. The sequenced material came from peripheral blood. The source is a woman in her 70s with acute or convalescent COVID-19. The CDR3: CAIKSGQGNEKLFF. As DNA, the CDR3 is TGTGCCATTAAGTCTGGACAGGGAAATGAAAAACTGTTTTTT.